These 26 T cell receptor beta chains were sequenced from one sample in a study of early T cells in non-severe SARS-CoV-2 infection. TCRdb recomputed calls from the 5' RACE reads with MiXCR, one row per CDR3 protein. The table has about 130,000 distinct CDR3 sequences, about 16% seen once. The sequenced sample consisted of whole blood. The receptors originated from an adult who was a healthcare worker with PCR-confirmed SARS-CoV-2 infection or an uninfected control (not recorded which).

This clonotype was seen a handful of times. The V and J genes are TRBV2 and TRBJ1-6, with TRBD1 as a possible D gene (6 bases). The CDR3 extends over 15 amino acids. The V gene's germline CDR1 is SNHLY and CDR2 FYNNEI. Trimming removed 7 bases at V and 10 bases at J, with 20 bases between. CDR3 sequence: CASKGEGTSPSPLHF. CDR3 nucleotides: TGTGCCAGCAAGGGGGAAGGGACATCGCCATCACCCCTCCACTTT.

This chain links TRBV29-1 with TRBJ1-1; D ambiguous. CDR3 length: 13 residues. The germline V and J ends were trimmed by 0 bases and 10 bases, with 15 bases remaining between them. CDR1 and CDR2 from the germline V gene are SQVTM and ANQGSEA. The CDR3 DNA reads as TGCAGCGTTGAAGATCTTGAGGGTATGGGAGCTTTCTTT. Its protein product is CSVEDLEGMGAFF.

This clonotype was seen only a few times. This CDR3 reads CASTPSGAKNIQYF. The DNA of the CDR3 is TGTGCCAGCACCCCCTCGGGGGCCAAAAACATTCAGTACTTC. This chain uses TRBV11-2 with TRBJ2-4, with a tentative D call TRBD2 (5 bases). V was pared by 7 bases and J by 1 base, with 11 bases between. This CDR3 spans 14 amino acids. Germline V gene lookup returns CDR1 SGHAT and CDR2 FQNNGV.

This clonotype has at least ten counts. The chain is built from TRBV18 and TRBJ2-2; D is undetermined. With 6 bases removed from V and 4 bases from J, the gap between germline ends came to 15 bases. The CDR3 loop spans 15 amino acids. Germline CDR1 is KGHSH and CDR2 is LQKENI. The DNA for the CDR3 is TGTGCCAGCTCCCCCCTTCAGCAAGGCACCGGGGAGCTGTTTTTT. Its translation is CASSPLQQGTGELFF.

This clonotype was seen a handful of times. The chain is built from TRBV27 and TRBJ2-1, with 7 bases identical to TRBD2. V was clipped by 2 bases and J by 5 bases; unmatched bases: 3. The CDR3 sequence is 14 residues long. CDR1 and CDR2 from the germline V gene are MNHEY and SMNVEV (reference sequence). For the CDR3, the DNA is TGTGCCAGCAGTTTAGGACTAGGGAACAATGAGCAGTTCTTC. Protein sequence: CASSLGLGNNEQFF.

This clonotype was detected ten times or more. V usage is TRBV29-1 and J usage is TRBJ1-2; unclear D gene. Trimming took off 4 bases at V and 12 bases at J, with 9 bases between the two ends. Germline CDR1 SQVTM, CDR2 ANQGSEA. This CDR3 contains 9 residues. CDR3 region: CSVGGRDTF. CDR3 sequence (DNA): TGCAGCGTTGGAGGGAGGGACACCTTC. The entire variable domain, with the rest obtained from reference TRBV29-1 and TRBJ1-2, is as follows: SAVISQKPSRDICQRGTSLTIQCQVDSQVTMMFWYRQQPGQSLTLIATANQGSEATYESGFVIDKFPISRPNLTFSTLTVSNMSPEDSSIYLCSVGGRDTFGSGTRLTVV.

This clonotype was detected only a few times. The rearrangement links TRBV13 to TRBJ1-2; the D gene is possibly TRBD1 (5 bases). Germline lookup yields CDR1 PRHDT and CDR2 FYEKMQ (reference sequence). The V end was cut by 5 bases, the J end by 2 bases, with 12 bases between. The length of the CDR3 is 14 residues. The CDR3 protein is CASSTGRTNYGYTF. CDR3 sequence (DNA): TGTGCCAGCAGCACAGGACGGACGAACTATGGCTACACCTTC.

This clonotype was recorded a few times. The V call is TRBV6-5, the J call TRBJ2-5; D remains unclear. Germline assignment: CDR1 MNHEY and CDR2 SVGAGI. Trimming left V 5 bases short and J 5 bases short, with 12 bases between. The CDR3 runs to 13 residues. CDR3 in DNA: TGTGCCAGCAGTCGTGTGAGGCGGGAGACCCAGTACTTC. It codes for CASSRVRRETQYF.

The CDR3 region has the DNA TGTGCCAGCAGCCGTGGAACTAGCGGGGAGTTCACAGATACGCAGTATTTT. It codes for CASSRGTSGEFTDTQYF. The chain couples TRBV4-2 to TRBJ2-3; 10 positions match TRBD2. CDR1 and CDR2 from the germline V gene are LGHNA and YNFKEQ. Trimming removed 4 bases from V and 2 bases from J; junction bases left unmatched: 9. The CDR3 sequence is 17 residues long.

This clonotype has at least ten counts. CDR3 loop: CASSLTSDTQYF. The CDR3 DNA reads as TGTGCCAGCAGCCTAACTAGCGATACGCAGTATTTT. V and J are TRBV7-9 and TRBJ2-3; D is perhaps TRBD2 (6 bases). Germline loops: CDR1 SEHNR, CDR2 FQNEAQ (reference sequence). Trimming left V 5 bases short and J 6 bases short, with 9 bases between. The CDR3 has 12 residues. Variable domain in full (rest from reference TRBV7-9 and TRBJ2-3): DTGVSQNPRHKITKRGQNVTFRCDPISEHNRLYWYRQTLGQGPEFLTYFQNEAQLEKSRLLSDRFSAERPKGSFSTLEIQRTEQGDSAMYLCASSLTSDTQYFGPGTRLTVL.

This clonotype occurred a few times. The chain combines TRBV29-1 with TRBJ2-5; 10 bases agree with TRBD2. Per germline, CDR1 SQVTM and CDR2 ANQGSEA. J was trimmed by 5 bases and V by 4 bases; bases with no gene match: 13. The CDR3 runs to 16 residues. The CDR3 nucleotides read TGCAGCGTTGGGCCCAGCGGGGGGGCCGTAGGGGAGACCCAGTACTTC. Translating gives CSVGPSGGAVGETQYF. Full variable domain (rest looked up from reference TRBV29-1 and TRBJ2-5): SAVISQKPSRDICQRGTSLTIQCQVDSQVTMMFWYRQQPGQSLTLIATANQGSEATYESGFVIDKFPISRPNLTFSTLTVSNMSPEDSSIYLCSVGPSGGAVGETQYFGPGTRLLVL.

The chain has TRBV7-9 and TRBJ1-6, with 10 bases matching TRBD1. CDR1 SEHNR and CDR2 FQNEAQ come from the germline V gene (reference sequence). J gave up 9 bases and V 4 bases, and 3 bases lay outside the gene matches. The CDR3 totals 14 residues. CDR3 region: CASSSGQGSSPLHF. The CDR3 coding sequence is TGTGCCAGCAGCTCGGGACAGGGGAGTTCACCCCTCCACTTT.

The V and J genes are TRBV20-1 and TRBJ2-5; a weak D match, TRBD1 (6 bases). V was pared by 6 bases and J by 4 bases, with 6 bases between. The CDR3 consists of 10 residues. Germline-derived CDR1 and CDR2 are DFQATT and SNEGSKA (reference sequence). CDR3 loop: CSAGGETQYF. The CDR3 DNA reads TGCAGTGCAGGGGGAGAGACCCAGTACTTC.

The genes are TRBV19 and TRBJ2-6; D might be TRBD1 (6 bases). V was shortened by 6 bases and J by 2 bases, with 11 bases between the two germline ends. The CDR3 is made up of 15 amino acids. Germline CDR1 reads LNHDA; CDR2 reads SQIVND (reference sequence). CDR3 sequence (DNA): TGTGCCAGTAGGACTTGGACAGCTGGGGCCAACGTCCTGACTTTC. Amino acid sequence: CASRTWTAGANVLTF.

This clonotype has only a few counts. The chain links TRBV7-6 to TRBJ2-3; no firm D call. CDR1 and CDR2 from the germline V gene are SGHVS and FNYEAQ. CDR3 length equals 13 residues. Deletions cut 4 bases from V and 4 bases from J, with 9 bases between. CDR3 sequence (DNA): TGTGCCAGCAGCTCTGCTCCCGCAGATACGCAGTATTTT. This gives the protein CASSSAPADTQYF.

The chain links TRBV27 to TRBJ2-1; TRBD1 might be the D (5 bases). V shed 6 bases and J shed 2 bases, with 11 bases lying between them. Germline CDR1 and CDR2: MNHEY and SMNVEV (reference sequence). CDR3 length: 14 amino acids. This CDR3 reads CASRGVHAYNEQFF. CDR3 bases: TGTGCCAGCAGAGGGGTCCATGCCTACAATGAGCAGTTCTTC.

This clonotype was seen a few times. The CDR3 reads CASSLTTRDTQYF. The CDR3, as DNA: TGTGCCAGCAGCTTGACCACCCGGGATACGCAGTATTTT. The V and J genes are TRBV7-8 and TRBJ2-3; D is unresolved. The germline V gene encodes CDR1 SGHVS and CDR2 FQNEAQ. The CDR3 covers 13 residues. The V end was cut by 3 bases, the J end by 6 bases, with 10 bases between.

The genes are TRBV5-1 and TRBJ2-2, with unresolved D. The germline V gene has CDR1 SGHRS and CDR2 YFSETQ. The V end lost 3 bases, the J end lost 2 bases, and 5 bases lay between the germline ends. CDR3 length: 13 amino acids. CDR3 coding DNA: TGCGCCAGCAGCTATCCCAACACCGGGGAGCTGTTTTTT. The encoded protein is CASSYPNTGELFF. Variable domain in full (rest from reference TRBV5-1 and TRBJ2-2): KAGVTQTPRYLIKTRGQQVTLSCSPISGHRSVSWYQQTPGQGLQFLFEYFSETQRNKGNFPGRFSGRQFSNSRSEMNVSTLELGDSALYLCASSYPNTGELFFGEGSRLTVL.

This clonotype was observed a handful of times. V is TRBV7-9 and J is TRBJ1-1; D may be TRBD1 (5 bases). V lost 5 bases and J lost 5, with 15 bases in between. Germline CDR1 reads SEHNR; CDR2 reads FQNEAQ (reference sequence). The CDR3 runs 14 residues. This chain's CDR3 is CASSRDQGGTEAFF. DNA for the CDR3: TGTGCCAGCAGCCGGGACCAAGGTGGTACTGAAGCTTTCTTT.

This chain joins TRBV30 and TRBJ1-6, with TRBD1 matching 8 bases. V shed 4 bases and J 4 bases; nucleotides not matched to a gene: 3. The CDR3 has 14 residues. Germline CDR1 GTSNPN, CDR2 SVGIG (reference sequence). The chain's CDR3 is CAWKGTGYNSPLHF. The CDR3 bases are TGTGCCTGGAAAGGGACAGGTTATAATTCACCCCTCCACTTT.

This clonotype appeared many times. The V gene is TRBV7-3, the J gene TRBJ2-1, with D tentatively TRBD1 or TRBD2 (7 bases each). The CDR3 is made up of 15 amino acids. Trimming stripped 5 bases from V and 0 bases from J, with 11 bases between. CDR1 and CDR2 (germline): SGHTA, FQGTGA. CDR3 residues: CASSPRGGSYNEQFF. CDR3 DNA: TGTGCCAGCAGCCCCAGGGGGGGCTCCTACAATGAGCAGTTCTTC.

This clonotype has more than one count but fewer than ten. The chain combines TRBV19 with TRBJ2-7, with D perhaps matching TRBD1 (5 bases). This CDR3 has 13 residues. From germline, CDR1 is LNHDA and CDR2 SQIVND (reference sequence). Trimming shortened V by 4 bases and J by 2 bases, and 9 bases separated the two germline ends. The CDR3 loop reads CASSRGRTYEQYF. CDR3 in DNA: TGTGCCAGTAGTAGGGGCCGGACCTACGAGCAGTACTTC.

This clonotype was observed a handful of times. The gene calls are TRBV5-4 and TRBJ2-5; 7 positions match TRBD1. This CDR3 region has 13 residues. Trimming removed 3 bases from V and 1 base from J; junction bases left unmatched: 0. Germline CDR1 is SGHNT and CDR2 is YYREEE (reference sequence). DNA for the CDR3: TGTGCCAGCAGCTGGGACAGCCAAGAGACCCAGTACTTC. As protein: CASSWDSQETQYF.

V and J are TRBV12-3 or TRBV12-4 and TRBJ2-1, with 7 bases identical to TRBD1. V was pared by 5 bases and J by 13 bases, with 14 bases of the junction left unmatched. The CDR3 has 14 amino acids. The CDR3 protein is CASSIISGGDTQFF. The CDR3 DNA is TGTGCCAGCAGTATCATTTCAGGGGGAGATACCCAGTTCTTC.

This clonotype was recorded a few times. This chain joins TRBV30 and TRBJ1-3, with D uncertain. The V end lost 3 bases, the J end lost 0 bases, and 12 bases lay between the germline ends. In germline, CDR1 is GTSNPN, CDR2 SVGIG (reference sequence). The CDR3 is 15 residues long. The CDR3 bases are TGTGCCTGGAGCCCCCTTCATCGCTCTGGAAACACCATATATTTT. As protein: CAWSPLHRSGNTIYF.

This clonotype has just a few counts. The gene calls are TRBV30 and TRBJ2-1, with 9 bases matching TRBD1. This CDR3 is built from 19 residues. CDR1 GTSNPN and CDR2 SVGIG come from the germline V gene (reference sequence). V lost 2 bases and J lost 1; bases outside the gene matches: 15. CDR3 nucleotides: TGTGCCTGGAGTTCCTTCGGGACAGGGATTCGTTCTTCCTACAATGAGCAGTTCTTC. This sequence encodes CAWSSFGTGIRSSYNEQFF.